The 7 T cell receptor beta chains in this list originate from one sample, sequenced in a study of patients and donors after allogeneic stem cell transplantation. In TCRdb, the RT-PCR reads were re-called with MiXCR into one record per CDR3 protein. The table has about a million distinct CDR3 sequences, roughly 18% seen once. The sequenced sample consisted of blood, either unsorted or a sorted T cell fraction (not recorded which). These receptors all come from a human donor who was either an allogeneic HSCT recipient or a stem cell or donor lymphocyte infusion donor (not recorded which). It is not recorded whose cells these are; they may come from a transplant donor.

The table lists this clonotype with a few counts. The chain employs TRBV10-3 and TRBJ2-3; D ambiguous. The germline V and J ends were trimmed by 8 bases and 8 bases, with 14 bases remaining between them. CDR3 size: 12 residues. CDR1 and CDR2 (germline): ENHRY, SYGVKD. DNA of the CDR3: TGTGCCATCCGTTTTCTCGATGGTACGCAGTATTTT. Translated, it gives CAIRFLDGTQYF.

In its sample, this clonotype was seen many times. The chain combines TRBV12-3 or TRBV12-4 with TRBJ2-3; D is uncertain. V was clipped by 2 bases and J by 3 bases, with 9 bases between them. The CDR3 is 14 amino acids. CDR3 in DNA: TGTGCCAGCAGTTTACGGCAGGAGACAGATACGCAGTATTTT. This codes for CASSLRQETDTQYF.

This clonotype has just a few counts. The chain recombines TRBV27 with TRBJ2-2, with D perhaps matching TRBD2 (5 bases). The germline V gene has CDR1 MNHEY and CDR2 SMNVEV (reference sequence). V lost 2 bases to trimming and J lost 4 bases, with 11 bases between them. This CDR3 comprises 15 residues. CDR3 in amino acids: CASSLTSGGTGELFF. CDR3 coding DNA: TGTGCCAGCAGTTTAACATCCGGAGGCACCGGGGAGCTGTTTTTT.

This rearrangement joins TRBV12-3 or TRBV12-4 to TRBJ1-6; 9 nucleotides agree with TRBD1. The V segment lost 6 bases and the J segment 6 bases; nucleotides outside the gene matches: 9. The CDR3 spans 16 residues. The CDR3: CASSPRDRAANSPLHF. The CDR3 DNA sequence: TGTGCCAGCAGCCCCCGGGACAGGGCTGCTAATTCACCCCTCCACTTT.

The CDR3 nucleotides read TGTGCCAGCAGCTTAAACAACAATGAGCAGTTCTTC. Amino acid sequence: CASSLNNNEQFF. The rearrangement links TRBV11-2 to TRBJ2-1; no clear D. CDR3 length: 12 amino acids. The germline V gene encodes CDR1 SGHAT and CDR2 FQNNGV. V was cut by 2 bases and J by 5 bases, with 4 bases left in between.

The J gene is TRBJ2-7, the V gene TRBV27; no clear D gene. CDR3 length: 13 residues. Trimming pared 4 bases from V and 1 base from J, leaving 8 bases between. Germline CDR1 and CDR2: MNHEY and SMNVEV (reference sequence). This chain's CDR3 is CASSSGHSYEQYF. Here the CDR3 DNA reads TGTGCCAGCAGTTCGGGCCATTCCTACGAGCAGTACTTC.

This sequence joins TRBV6-2 or TRBV6-3 and TRBJ2-2; TRBD1 might be the D (5 bases). V lost 10 bases and J 6 bases, leaving 15 bases between the germline ends. From germline, CDR1 is MNHEY and CDR2 SVGEGT. The CDR3 spans 13 residues. The CDR3 nucleotides read TGTGCCACCAACCAGGGTTTTCCCGGGGAGCTGTTTTTT. This sequence encodes CATNQGFPGELFF.